Below are 13 T cell receptor beta chains sequenced from a single sample in a study of lung T cells in sarcoidosis with Löfgren's syndrome. TCRdb re-called the reads through MiXCR, storing one row per CDR3 protein. The profile covers about 1,000 distinct CDR3 sequences, with roughly 28% appearing a single time and roughly 58% taken by the ten largest. What was sequenced was CD4+ T cells from bronchoalveolar lavage. The receptor source for this set is a human donor with sarcoidosis (Löfgren's syndrome or another form), or a control subject (not recorded which).

In its sample, this clonotype is medium-sized. The V call is TRBV4-3, the J call TRBJ2-5; TRBD1 or TRBD2 may be the D gene (6 bases each). Trimming left V 1 base short and J 4 bases short, with 13 bases between. This CDR3 contains 15 residues. In germline, CDR1 is LGHNA, CDR2 YSLEER. The CDR3 loop is CASSQAVGGRETQYF. The CDR3 DNA is TGCGCCAGCAGCCAAGCTGTGGGGGGCCGAGAGACCCAGTACTTC.

DNA for the CDR3: TGTGCCAGCAGCCAAGGATTGAGTCAGCTGAACACTAGAGCTTTCTTT. Translating gives CASSQGLSQLNTRAFF. The chain has TRBV4-2 and TRBJ1-1; D is ambiguous. The CDR3 has 16 residues. Trimming stripped 1 base from V and 10 bases from J, with 22 bases between. CDR1 is LGHNA, CDR2 YNFKEQ, per germline.

Within the sample, this clonotype is medium-sized. The chain employs TRBV7-2 and TRBJ1-6; the D is unclear. CDR3 length: 14 amino acids. Germline V gene sequence: CDR1 SGHTA, CDR2 FQGNSA. Deletions cut 5 bases from V and 4 bases from J, with 9 bases between. CDR3 amino acids: CASSQTGYNSPLHF. CDR3 nucleotides: TGTGCCAGCAGCCAGACTGGATATAATTCACCCCTCCACTTT.

In its sample, this clonotype is medium-sized. The chain couples TRBV5-1 to TRBJ2-3; 10 bases align to TRBD1. This CDR3 is built from 14 residues. The V segment lost 7 bases and the J segment 3 bases; nucleotides outside the gene matches: 5. Germline values: CDR1 SGHRS, CDR2 YFSETQ. CDR3 region: CASDDRGRTDTQYF. CDR3 DNA sequence: TGCGCCAGCGATGACAGGGGGCGGACAGATACGCAGTATTTT.

This clonotype was seen at least ten times. The chain is built from TRBV12-3 or TRBV12-4 and TRBJ2-1, with 9 bases lining up with TRBD2. The CDR3 sequence is 14 residues long. Germline trimming cut 6 bases from V and 7 bases from J; bases unmatched to any gene: 7. The CDR3 reads CASSRASGKNEQFF. Written as DNA, the CDR3 is TGTGCCAGCAGCCGGGCTAGCGGGAAAAATGAGCAGTTCTTC.

In regard to this clonotype: The junction does not match germline at one end; this may be a read error. This chain uses TRBV6-6 with TRBJ1-4; D possibly corresponds to TRBD1 (5 bases). Germline V lookup: CDR1 MNHNY, CDR2 SVGAGI (reference sequence). The CDR3 spans 15 residues. The CDR3 DNA reads as TGTGCTAGCAGTTACCGACAGCGTAGTGGACAAAAACCGTTTTTT. This codes for CASSYRQRSGQKPFF.

This clonotype was recorded only once. This sequence joins TRBV6-9 and TRBJ1-2; a weak D match, TRBD1 (5 bases). The CDR3 has 15 amino acids. Trimming pared 3 bases from V and 4 bases from J, leaving 15 bases between. Germline lookup yields CDR1 MNHGY and CDR2 SVAAGI. In DNA, the CDR3 is TGTGCCAGCAGTTACGAGGACAACACAGGCTATGGCTACACCTTC. Translated, it gives CASSYEDNTGYGYTF.

Of note for this clonotype: A much larger clonotype is one base distant, so this may be a read error. The rearrangement uses TRBV5-4 and TRBJ1-1; no clear D. CDR1 SGHNT and CDR2 YYREEE come from the germline V gene (reference sequence). The CDR3 runs 11 residues. The CDR3 sequence: CTSGRASEAFF. In DNA form, the CDR3 reads TGTACCAGCGGTCGTGCGTCTGAAGCTTTCTTT.

By proportion, this clonotype is medium-sized. The J gene is TRBJ2-7, the V gene TRBV6-2 or TRBV6-3; tentatively, D is TRBD2 (6 bases). Germline V gene lookup returns CDR1 MNHEY and CDR2 SVGEGT. V was pared by 9 bases and J by 3 bases, with 21 bases between. This CDR3 region has 15 residues. CDR3 loop: CASSTTAGNGYEQYF. The CDR3 bases are TGTGCCAGTTCCACAACCGCGGGAAATGGCTACGAGCAGTACTTC.

The gene calls are TRBV30 and TRBJ2-1; D gene uncertain. V was cut by 4 bases and J by 0 bases, with 10 bases left in between. The CDR3 spans 14 residues. From germline, CDR1 is GTSNPN and CDR2 SVGIG (reference sequence). The CDR3 spells CAWNPLDSYNEQFF. DNA of the CDR3: TGTGCCTGGAATCCCCTCGACTCCTACAATGAGCAGTTCTTC.

Of note for this clonotype: In this CDR3 the conserved last residue, phenylalanine or tryptophan, is missing, so a read error is likely. This chain joins TRBV11-3 and TRBJ2-5, with D maybe TRBD2 (7 bases). Between the trimmed V and J ends, which lost 5 bases and 7 bases, there was a span of 23 bases. Looked up from germline, CDR1 is SGHNT and CDR2 is YENEEA. The CDR3 has 16 amino acids. The CDR3 sequence is CASSHLGGGGHGTQYL. The CDR3 DNA reads TGTGCCAGCAGCCACCTTGGAGGGGGGGGCCACGGGACCCAGTACCTC.

This sequence joins TRBV19 and TRBJ2-3; tentatively, D is TRBD1 or TRBD2 (5 bases each). Germline-derived CDR1 and CDR2 are LNHDA and SQIVND (reference sequence). The CDR3 runs 16 residues. V was shortened by 6 bases and J by 14 bases, with 30 bases between the two germline ends. The CDR3 reads CASRIYLGESTDARYF. In nucleotides, the CDR3 is TGTGCCAGTAGAATCTATCTGGGGGAAAGCACAGATGCGCGGTATTTT.

This clonotype counts as medium-sized. The chain recombines TRBV20-1 with TRBJ2-1, with TRBD1 matching 7 bases. The V segment lost 5 bases and the J segment 3 bases; nucleotides outside the gene matches: 10. This CDR3 has 15 residues. Per the germline V gene, CDR1 is DFQATT and CDR2 is SNEGSKA (reference sequence). The CDR3 spells CSAPRGGEDYNEQFF. CDR3 nucleotides: TGCAGTGCTCCCCGAGGGGGCGAGGACTACAATGAGCAGTTCTTC.